A selection of T cell receptor beta chains follows, all from one sample in a study of T cells in Graves' hyperthyroidism and ophthalmopathy. TCRdb used MiXCR to reprocess the multiplex PCR reads, holding one entry per CDR3 protein. The sample records around 700,000 distinct CDR3 sequences, roughly a third being singletons. Input material: blood. The receptors originated from a woman aged 40 to 50 with Graves' hyperthyroidism. Each CDR3 is given with its conserved first and last residue.

V,J,CDR3
TRBV12-3/TRBV12-4,TRBJ2-5,CASKGLAGETQYF
TRBV3-1,TRBJ1-1,CASSLTGTWGTEAFF
TRBV7-2,TRBJ2-7,CASSLGGYNEQYF
TRBV7-8,TRBJ2-5,CASSLELDGFGETQYF
TRBV19,TRBJ1-6,CASSIPLYNSPLHF
TRBV7-9,TRBJ1-3,CASSLAGSHGNTIYF
TRBV20-1,TRBJ1-1,CSARLGTGKAEAFF
TRBV7-2,TRBJ2-3,CASSGQPQDTQYF
TRBV7-9,TRBJ1-2,CASSHDGKGSYGYTF
TRBV11-3,TRBJ1-2,CASSFTGDGGYTF
TRBV19,TRBJ2-5,CASSPKSGAGETQYF
TRBV7-2,TRBJ2-7,CASSLGQSDEQYF
TRBV11-2,TRBJ1-4,CASSPSAGTDNEKLFF
TRBV12-3/TRBV12-4,TRBJ1-1,CASRAGTENTEAFF
TRBV20-1,TRBJ2-1,CSANRAGGPFNEQFF
TRBV6-1,TRBJ1-2,CASSWTPNYGYTF
TRBV11-2,TRBJ2-7,CASSRDRTAFEQYF
TRBV4-1,TRBJ1-6,CASSQEGTVYNSPLHF
TRBV7-6,.,CASSPGQGPYNEQFF
TRBV10-2,TRBJ2-2,CASTILYAGHPGELFF
TRBV25-1,TRBJ1-1,CASSPLLGQGSTEAFF
TRBV7-9,TRBJ2-7,CASSLAASGGYEQYF
TRBV20-1,TRBJ2-7,CSARSGAGDDEQYF
TRBV7-2,TRBJ1-6,CAWSGSGARDSPLHF
TRBV3-1,TRBJ2-6,CASSQGVSGANVLAF
TRBV20-1,TRBJ2-5,CSATGQGAFQETQYF
TRBV24-1,TRBJ2-7,CATSDSPDGTSSYEQYF
TRBV20-1,TRBJ1-1,CSTDQGPMNTEAFF
TRBV9,TRBJ1-6,CASSPYSRENSPLHF
TRBV19,TRBJ2-7,CASGTLGGYEQYF
TRBV20-1,TRBJ2-7,CSARGTLSSYEQYF
TRBV29-1,TRBJ2-6,CSVVSGANVLTF
TRBV10-3,TRBJ1-2,CASSFLAMNYGYTF
TRBV14,TRBJ2-3,CASSPGLQRTDTQYF
TRBV2,TRBJ1-3,CASSVDRAGNTIYF